The clone carrying this T cell receptor (beta chain) has at least ten counts. This sample was taken from a study of blood T cells in healthy people across ages. The germline V gene encodes CDR1 MDHEN and CDR2 SYDVKM. Trimming cost V 4 bases and J 8 bases; bases outside gene matches: 8. This CDR3 contains 15 residues. A second PCR, run for roughly 7 to 12 cycles, used a sample-barcoded 5' primer plus a J-beta primer mix. Each CDR3 protein gets one entry after TCRdb re-called the 5' RACE reads with MiXCR. The sample comprises some 790,000 distinct CDR3 sequences, more than 25% of which are singletons, and 17% rests with the top ten.

The chain links TRBV28 to TRBJ2-4; 10 nucleotides line up with TRBD1. This receptor was taken from a woman aged 80 or over in good health. The sequencing input was blood. CDR3 nucleotides: TGTGCCAGCAGTTCCCGGACAGGGGGGAAAGACATTCAGTACTTC. Translating it yields CASSSRTGGKDIQYF.